This TCR beta chain was identified during a study of blood T cell repertoires in COVID-19. TCRdb's table, derived via immunoSEQ multiplex PCR, lists solely in-frame clones and lacks some. The profile shows about 190,000 clones, approximately 86% of them singletons. Those enrolled, adults aged roughly 18 to 95 years, came from 24 US areas. Cohort placement rested on clinical history that participants reported themselves. In its sample, this clone was seen once. Trimming stripped 5 bases from V and 4 bases from J, with 17 bases between. CDR1 is LNHDA and CDR2 is SQIVND in the germline V gene (reference sequence). This CDR3 spans 15 amino acids.

This TCR was sampled from a woman in her fifties or sixties with acute COVID-19. This chain joins TRBV19 and TRBJ1-2; tentatively, D is TRBD1 (6 bases). Sequencing was carried out using PBMCs or T cells enriched from blood (not recorded which). CDR3 nucleotide sequence: TGTGCCAGTAGTCCCCGGAGTGGGGGGGCCTATGGCTACACCTTC. Protein sequence: CASSPRSGGAYGYTF.